This entry lists 8 T cell receptor beta chains sequenced from one sample in a study of human versus mouse CDR3 diversity and MHC coevolution. Measured with immunoSEQ multiplex PCR; TCRdb has only the in-frame clones, and not every one. The sample carries tens of thousands of clones, around 94% recorded once. Sequenced input: naive CD4+ T cells from blood. Regarding subset: CD45RO-negative CD62L-positive naive CD4 T cells. The receptor set was obtained from a person between 55 and 69 years old in good health.

The chain recombines TRBV6-5 with TRBJ2-7, with D possibly TRBD2 on 5 matching bases. Germline V gene data show CDR1 as MNHEY and CDR2 as SVGAGI. The CDR3 length is 13 residues. Deletions cut 5 bases from V and 2 bases from J, with 10 bases between. This CDR3 is CASSPTGTYEQYF. The CDR3 coding sequence is TGTGCCAGCAGTCCCACGGGAACCTACGAGCAGTACTTC.

The chain couples TRBV6-5 to TRBJ1-1; no reliable D call. Germline assignment: CDR1 MNHEY and CDR2 SVGAGI. Trimming took off 6 bases at V and 1 base at J, with 9 bases between the two ends. The CDR3 loop spans 13 amino acids. CDR3 sequence: CASSRRGNTEAFF. CDR3 coding DNA: TGTGCCAGCAGCCGACGGGGGAACACTGAAGCTTTCTTT.

CDR3 nucleotides: TGCAGCGTTGGCGACAGCCCCCAGTGGTTTGGCTACACCTTC. This gives the protein CSVGDSPQWFGYTF. This sequence joins TRBV29-1 and TRBJ1-2, with D possibly being TRBD1 (5 bases). V was trimmed by 4 bases and J by 7 bases, leaving 19 bases between them. The CDR3 extends over 14 amino acids. CDR1 and CDR2 (germline): SQVTM, ANQGSEA.

V gene TRBV11-2 combines with J gene TRBJ2-2, with 7 bases fitting TRBD1. Germline-derived CDR1 and CDR2 are SGHAT and FQNNGV. J lost 7 bases, V lost 6 bases, and 8 bases had no gene match. The CDR3 consists of 14 residues. The CDR3 here is CASRSRQGGGELFF. CDR3 nucleotide sequence: TGTGCCAGCAGATCCAGACAGGGCGGCGGGGAGCTGTTTTTT.

V usage is TRBV21-1 and J usage is TRBJ2-7; TRBD1, the table's D call, was not compared with the DNA. TRBV21-1 is a recognized pseudogene. This CDR3 spans 16 amino acids. The CDR3, as DNA: TGTGCCAGCAGCTTTCCGGGGGACAGGGGGCCCTACGAGCAGTACTTC. Its translation: CASSFPGDRGPYEQYF.

This clone is a singleton in its sample. The chain recombines TRBV5-1 with TRBJ1-1; D call uncertain. CDR3 length: 12 residues. The V and J ends lost 4 bases and 11 bases respectively, with 15 bases between them. The germline V gene encodes CDR1 SGHRS and CDR2 YFSETQ. CDR3 in DNA: TGCGCCAGCAGCCCCGACACGGGAGGGGCTTTCTTT. This sequence encodes CASSPDTGGAFF.

The chain couples TRBV5-1 to TRBJ2-1; 10 nucleotides align to TRBD2. Germline CDR1 and CDR2: SGHRS and YFSETQ. After removal of 0 bases from V and 4 bases from J, the junction contained 4 bases not matched to a gene. This CDR3 region has 16 residues. Written as DNA, the CDR3 is TGCGCCAGCAGCTTGGGGCCTAGCGGGAGTTACAATGAGCAGTTCTTC. The encoded protein is CASSLGPSGSYNEQFF.

V gene TRBV18 combines with J gene TRBJ2-7, with D maybe TRBD1 (5 bases). Trimming pared 5 bases from V and 6 bases from J, leaving 14 bases between. The CDR3 contains 13 residues. Germline V gene data show CDR1 as KGHSH and CDR2 as LQKENI. The CDR3 DNA follows: TGTGCCAGCTCATCAGCAGTTCAGGGCGAGCAGTACTTC. As protein: CASSSAVQGEQYF.